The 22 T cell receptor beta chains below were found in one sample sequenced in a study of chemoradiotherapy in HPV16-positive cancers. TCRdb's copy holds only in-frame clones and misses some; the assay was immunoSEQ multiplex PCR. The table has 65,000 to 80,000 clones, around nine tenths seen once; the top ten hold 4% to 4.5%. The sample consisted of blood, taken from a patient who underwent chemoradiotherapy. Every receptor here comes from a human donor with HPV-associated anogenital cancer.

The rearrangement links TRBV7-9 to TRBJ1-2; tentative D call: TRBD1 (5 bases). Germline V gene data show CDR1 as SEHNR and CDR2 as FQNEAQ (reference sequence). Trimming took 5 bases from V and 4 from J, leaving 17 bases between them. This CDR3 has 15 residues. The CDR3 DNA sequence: TGTGCCAGCAGCAACGCTCCGGGGCGCCTCTATGGCTACACCTTC. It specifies CASSNAPGRLYGYTF.

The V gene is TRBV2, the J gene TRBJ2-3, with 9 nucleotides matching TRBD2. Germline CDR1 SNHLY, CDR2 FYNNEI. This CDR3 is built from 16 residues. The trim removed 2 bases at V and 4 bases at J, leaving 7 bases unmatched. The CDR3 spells CASSESQAGGADTQYF. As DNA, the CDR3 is TGTGCCAGCAGTGAAAGTCAAGCGGGGGGCGCAGATACGCAGTATTTT.

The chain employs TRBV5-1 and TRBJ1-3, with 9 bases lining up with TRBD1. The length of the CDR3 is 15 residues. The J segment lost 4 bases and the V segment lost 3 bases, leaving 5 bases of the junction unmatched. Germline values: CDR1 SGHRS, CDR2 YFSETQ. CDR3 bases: TGCGCCAGCAGCTCTGGGACAGGGTTCGGAAACACCATATATTTT. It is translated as CASSSGTGFGNTIYF.

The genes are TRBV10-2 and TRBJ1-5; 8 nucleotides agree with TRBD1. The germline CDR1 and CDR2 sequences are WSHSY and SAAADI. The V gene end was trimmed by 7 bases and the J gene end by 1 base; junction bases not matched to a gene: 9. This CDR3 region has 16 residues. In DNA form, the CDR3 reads TGCGCCAGCACCCCGACAGGGGAGCTGAGCAATCAGCCCCAGCATTTT. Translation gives CASTPTGELSNQPQHF.

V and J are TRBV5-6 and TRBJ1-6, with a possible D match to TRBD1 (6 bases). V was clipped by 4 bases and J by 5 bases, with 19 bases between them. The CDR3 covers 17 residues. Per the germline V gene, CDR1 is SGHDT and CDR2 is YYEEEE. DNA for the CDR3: TGTGCCAGCAGCAGATACTCCAGGGGAGGGAATAATTCACCCCTCCACTTT. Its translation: CASSRYSRGGNNSPLHF.

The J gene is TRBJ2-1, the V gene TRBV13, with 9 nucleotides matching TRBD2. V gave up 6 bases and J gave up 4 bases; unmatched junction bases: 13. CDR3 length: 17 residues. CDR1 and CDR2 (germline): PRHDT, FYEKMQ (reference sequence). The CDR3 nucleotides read TGTGCCAGCAGTTCCCTTCCCCGGGCGGGAGGGTACAATGAGCAGTTCTTC. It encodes CASSSLPRAGGYNEQFF.

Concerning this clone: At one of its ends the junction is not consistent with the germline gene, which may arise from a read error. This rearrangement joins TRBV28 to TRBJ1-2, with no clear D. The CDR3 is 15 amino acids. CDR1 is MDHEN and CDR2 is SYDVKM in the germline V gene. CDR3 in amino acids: CAGSQEGRMNYGYTF. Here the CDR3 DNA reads TGTGCCGGCAGTCAAGAAGGGAGGATGAACTATGGCTACACCTTC.

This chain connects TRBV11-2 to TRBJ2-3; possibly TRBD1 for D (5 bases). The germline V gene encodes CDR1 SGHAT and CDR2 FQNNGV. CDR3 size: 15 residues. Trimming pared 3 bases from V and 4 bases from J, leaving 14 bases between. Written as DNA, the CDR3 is TGTGCCAGCAGCTTGAGTCCAGGGTCTCCAGATACGCAGTATTTT. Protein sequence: CASSLSPGSPDTQYF.

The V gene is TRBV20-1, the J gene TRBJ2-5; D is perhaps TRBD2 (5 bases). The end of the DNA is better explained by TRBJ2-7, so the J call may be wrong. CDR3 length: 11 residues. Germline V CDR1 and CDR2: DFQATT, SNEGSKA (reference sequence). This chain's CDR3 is CSARTSYEQYF. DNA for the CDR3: TGCAGTGCTCGGACTTCCTACGAGCAGTACTTC.

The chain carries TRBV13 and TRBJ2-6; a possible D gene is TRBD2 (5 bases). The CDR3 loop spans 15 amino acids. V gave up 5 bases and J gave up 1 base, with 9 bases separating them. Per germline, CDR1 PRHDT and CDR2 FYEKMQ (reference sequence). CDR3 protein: CASSPSRSGANVLTF. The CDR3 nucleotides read TGTGCCAGCAGCCCTAGCAGGTCTGGGGCCAACGTCCTGACTTTC.

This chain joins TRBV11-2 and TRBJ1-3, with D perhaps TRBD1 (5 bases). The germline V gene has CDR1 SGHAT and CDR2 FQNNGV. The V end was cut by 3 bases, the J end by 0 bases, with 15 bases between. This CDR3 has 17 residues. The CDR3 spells CASSFRGGGDSGNTIYF. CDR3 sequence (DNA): TGTGCCAGCAGCTTCCGGGGCGGTGGGGACTCTGGAAACACCATATATTTT.

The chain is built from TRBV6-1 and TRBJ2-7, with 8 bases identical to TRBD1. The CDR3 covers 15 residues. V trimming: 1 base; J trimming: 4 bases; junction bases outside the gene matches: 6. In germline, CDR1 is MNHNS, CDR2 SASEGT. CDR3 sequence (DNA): TGTGCCAGCAGTGAAGTAGGGACAGGTTCTTACGAGCAGTACTTC. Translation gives CASSEVGTGSYEQYF.

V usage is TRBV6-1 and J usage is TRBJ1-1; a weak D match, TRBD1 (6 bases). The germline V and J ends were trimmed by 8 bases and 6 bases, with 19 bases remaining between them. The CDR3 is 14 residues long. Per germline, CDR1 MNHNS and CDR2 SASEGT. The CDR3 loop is CASRVQGYGSEAFF. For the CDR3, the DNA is TGTGCCAGCCGAGTACAGGGTTACGGATCTGAAGCTTTCTTT.

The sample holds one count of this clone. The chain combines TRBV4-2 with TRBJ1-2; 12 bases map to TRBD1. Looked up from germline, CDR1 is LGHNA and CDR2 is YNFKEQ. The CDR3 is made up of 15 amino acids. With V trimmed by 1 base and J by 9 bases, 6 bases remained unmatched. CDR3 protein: CASSQGGTGGTSYTF. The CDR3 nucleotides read TGTGCCAGCAGCCAAGGGGGGACAGGGGGCACGAGCTACACCTTC.

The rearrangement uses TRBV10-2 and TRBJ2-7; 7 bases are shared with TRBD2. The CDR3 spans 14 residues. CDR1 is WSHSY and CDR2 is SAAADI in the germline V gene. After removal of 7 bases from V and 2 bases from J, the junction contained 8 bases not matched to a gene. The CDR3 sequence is CASTRGVPPYEQYF. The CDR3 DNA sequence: TGCGCCAGCACCCGGGGGGTCCCTCCCTACGAGCAGTACTTC.

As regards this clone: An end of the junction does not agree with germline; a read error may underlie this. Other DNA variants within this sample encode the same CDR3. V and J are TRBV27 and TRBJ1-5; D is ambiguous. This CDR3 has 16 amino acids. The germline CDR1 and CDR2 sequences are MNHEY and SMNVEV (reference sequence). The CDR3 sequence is CASSLSSANPPQPQHF. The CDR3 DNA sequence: TGTGCCAGTAGTTTATCGTCGGCAAATCCTCCTCAGCCCCAGCATTTT.

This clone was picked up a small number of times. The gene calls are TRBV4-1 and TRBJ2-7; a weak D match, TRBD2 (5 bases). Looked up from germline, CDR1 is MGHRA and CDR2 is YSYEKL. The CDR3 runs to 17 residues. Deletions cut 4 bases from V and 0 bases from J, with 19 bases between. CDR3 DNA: TGCGCCAGCAGCCCAGGACTCATCGGAGCCCTCTCCTACGAGCAGTACTTC. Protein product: CASSPGLIGALSYEQYF.

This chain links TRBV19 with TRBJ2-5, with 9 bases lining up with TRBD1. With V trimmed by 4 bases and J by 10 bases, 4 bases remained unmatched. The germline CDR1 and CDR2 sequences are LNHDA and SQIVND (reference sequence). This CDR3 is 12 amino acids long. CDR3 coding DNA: TGTGCCAGTAGTAAAACAGGGGGCCACCAGTACTTC. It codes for CASSKTGGHQYF.

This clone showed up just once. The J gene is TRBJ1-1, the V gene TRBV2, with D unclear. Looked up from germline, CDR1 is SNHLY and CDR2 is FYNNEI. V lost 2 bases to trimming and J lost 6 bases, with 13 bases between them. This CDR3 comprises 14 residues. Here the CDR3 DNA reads TGTGCCAGCAGTGAAAAGGTATCTCTCTCTGAAGCTTTCTTT. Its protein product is CASSEKVSLSEAFF. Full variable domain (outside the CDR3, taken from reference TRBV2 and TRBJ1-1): EPEVTQTPSHQVTQMGQEVILRCVPISNHLYFYWYRQILGQKVEFLVSFYNNEISEKSEIFDDQFSVERPDGSNFTLKIRSTKLEDSAMYFCASSEKVSLSEAFFGQGTRLTVV.

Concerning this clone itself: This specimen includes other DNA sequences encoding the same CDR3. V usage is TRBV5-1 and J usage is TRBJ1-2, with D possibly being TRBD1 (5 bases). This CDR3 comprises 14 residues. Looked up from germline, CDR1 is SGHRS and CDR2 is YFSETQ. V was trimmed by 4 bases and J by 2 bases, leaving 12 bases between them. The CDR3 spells CASSAGTENYGYTF. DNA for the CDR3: TGCGCCAGCAGCGCGGGGACTGAGAACTATGGCTACACCTTC.

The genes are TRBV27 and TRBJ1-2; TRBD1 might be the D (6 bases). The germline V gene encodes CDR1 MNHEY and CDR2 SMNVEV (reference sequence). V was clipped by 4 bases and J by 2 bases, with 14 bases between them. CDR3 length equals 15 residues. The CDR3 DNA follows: TGTGCCAGCAGTTCCCCTGGACAGCGCAACTATGGCTACACCTTC. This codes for CASSSPGQRNYGYTF.

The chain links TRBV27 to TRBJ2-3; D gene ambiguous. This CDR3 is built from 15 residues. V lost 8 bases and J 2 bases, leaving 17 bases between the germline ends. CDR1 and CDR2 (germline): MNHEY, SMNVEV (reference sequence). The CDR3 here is CASGPQRTDTDTQYF. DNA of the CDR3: TGTGCCAGCGGCCCCCAGCGAACGGACACAGATACGCAGTATTTT.